The clone carrying this T cell receptor beta chain was observed a few times. The CDR3 loop spans 17 amino acids. CDR1 and CDR2 from the germline V gene are MGHRA and YSYEKL. Trimming removed 2 bases from V and 0 bases from J, with 17 bases in between. The source of the sample is a study of cytomegalovirus exposure and HLA in healthy donors. These donors counted as nominally healthy when sampled, but unrecorded immune exposures were likely. The PCR was carried out with 60 Vbeta primers and 13 Jbeta primers. The method was immunoSEQ multiplex PCR; TCRdb's version includes in-frame clones alone and lacks a portion of them. The table shows nearly 200,000 clones, with around 79% occurring only once.

This TCR was recovered from a male donor in good health and CMV-seropositive. The genes are TRBV4-1 and TRBJ2-7, with D possibly being TRBD1 (6 bases). Sequencing input: PBMCs. CDR3 in amino acids: CASSQYRDTDLSYEQYF. The DNA of the CDR3 is TGCGCCAGCAGCCAATACCGGGACACCGACCTCTCCTACGAGCAGTACTTC.